This TCR beta chain was captured in a study of blood T cell repertoires in COVID-19 (TCRdb year 2020). The study in broad terms: Samples covering the acute and convalescent phases of COVID-19 were provided by collaborators in the United States, Italy and Spain. The material from the prospective study consisted of cDNA or gDNA derived from T cells, B-cell-depleted T cells, or PBMCs. The dataset comprised deeply sampled blood TCRbeta repertoires from subjects exposed to, actively infected with, or recovered from COVID-19. The repertoires were released in a freely available public database intended as a resource for research on the immune response to SARS-CoV-2. Samples were obtained from the ongoing ImmuneRACE study (first 160 participants) and from 1,254 subjects provided by 6 global collaborators. A de-identified subject ID, COVID-19 status, age in years and sex were almost always included in the sample metadata. Where HLA class I and class II types were available, the types were taken from metadata supplied by the sample provider, not from assay-based typing. Broad study findings and their caveats: How much clinical and demographic metadata was included differed by source and by participant, and the metadata was provided uncurated.

V is reduced by 2 bases and J by 10 bases, leaving a spacing of 15 bases between them. The CDR3 measures 15 amino acids from cysteine to phenylalanine. Only CDR3 DNA remains: 45 bases, in frame from the first base. The germline V gene supplies CDR1 MGHRA and CDR2 YSYEKL. TCRbeta CDR3 regions were amplified from genomic DNA by means of the immunoSEQ Assay, a bias-controlled multiplex PCR. On the study's bioinformatics: Within the assay, amplification of reference gene primers was used to estimate how many nucleated cells each sample contained. To quantify the absolute abundance of each unique TCRbeta CDR3 rearrangement, sequence reads were collapsed and filtered. For each sample, productive Simpson clonality was calculated as the square root of Simpson's diversity index over productive rearrangements. TCRdb limited this immuneACCESS table to in-frame rearrangements with V and J called. A share of clones is missing; checked studies link under half to unresolved V genes, and the rest is unexplained. The V and J calls and clone size come from that table; D and trimming were worked out from the DNA. The sample profile shows approximately 180,000 clones; more than 70% of them were found once. The ten largest clones capture 2.5% of the sample.

A remark on this clone: The antigen it binds to is not known. No quality values exist for individual bases; no much larger clone is one base distant.

Whole blood was collected in K2EDTA tubes by collaborating institutions according to the institutions' own protocols. For TCRbeta analysis, collaborators shipped samples in one of three forms: frozen whole blood, isolated PBMCs, or DNA extracted from either of those sample types. Rearrangement joined TRBV4-1 to TRBJ1-6; TRBD1 is a possible D gene, resting on 6 matching bases. Sequencing was done on a sample of peripheral blood. The TCR comes from a man aged 35 to 55 with active or convalescent COVID-19. The nucleotide sequence is given as TGCGCCAGCAGCCAAACGACAGGCCTTGAGTCACCCCTCCACTTT. Its protein product is CASSQTTGLESPLHF.